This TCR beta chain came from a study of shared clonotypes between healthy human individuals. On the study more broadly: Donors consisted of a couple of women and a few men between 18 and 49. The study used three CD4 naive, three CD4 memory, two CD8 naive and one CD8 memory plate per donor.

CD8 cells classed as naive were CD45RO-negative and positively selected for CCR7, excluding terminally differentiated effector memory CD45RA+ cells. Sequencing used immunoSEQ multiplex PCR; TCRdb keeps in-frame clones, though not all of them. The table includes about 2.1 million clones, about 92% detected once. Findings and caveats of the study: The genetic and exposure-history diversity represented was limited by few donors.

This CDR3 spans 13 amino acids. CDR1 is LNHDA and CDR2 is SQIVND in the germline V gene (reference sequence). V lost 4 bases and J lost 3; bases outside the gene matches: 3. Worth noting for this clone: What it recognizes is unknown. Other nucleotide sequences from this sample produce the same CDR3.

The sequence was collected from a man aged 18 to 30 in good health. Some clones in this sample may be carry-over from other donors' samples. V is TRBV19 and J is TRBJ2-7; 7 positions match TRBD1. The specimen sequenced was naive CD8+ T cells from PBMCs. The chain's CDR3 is CASSTRQGYEQYF. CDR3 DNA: TGTGCCAGTAGTACCAGACAGGGCTACGAGCAGTACTTC. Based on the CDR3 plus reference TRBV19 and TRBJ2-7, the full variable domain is DGGITQSPKYLFRKEGQNVTLSCEQNLNHDAMYWYRQDPGQGLRLIYYSQIVNDFQKGDIAEGYSVSREKKESFPLTVTSAQKNPTAFYLCASSTRQGYEQYFGPGTRLTVT.